Listed below are T cell receptor beta chains from one sample, sequenced in a study of sequential checkpoint blockade in melanoma. Clones were read by immunoSEQ multiplex PCR, and TCRdb kept only the in-frame ones, dropping some. This table has 5,500 to 6,500 clones, around 26% appearing once. Sequenced material: tumor tissue (inferred from file names), taken from a patient given nivolumab and ipilimumab in sequence. These receptors came from a human donor with melanoma. CDR3s include the opening cysteine and the closing phenylalanine or tryptophan. D genes are given only for firm matches. Clone size is stated in some rows and not others, as once, few, many or a class when expanded.

cdr3_aa: CASSSPGLGNQPQHF
cdr3_nt: TGTGCCAGCAGCTCCCCAGGGTTGGGCAATCAGCCCCAGCATTTT
v_call: TRBV11-3
j_call: TRBJ1-5
clone_size: NA
d_call: NA

cdr3_aa: CASSLVRDRGDTQYF
cdr3_nt: TGCGCCAGCAGCTTGGTTAGGGACAGGGGGGATACGCAGTATTTT
v_call: TRBV5-1
j_call: TRBJ2-3
clone_size: NA
d_call: TRBD1

cdr3_aa: CASSLGLAYSYNEQFF
cdr3_nt: TGTGCCAGCAGCTTAGGACTAGCCTACTCCTACAATGAGCAGTTCTTC
v_call: TRBV11-3
j_call: TRBJ2-1
clone_size: few
d_call: TRBD2

cdr3_aa: CASSLSSQPSYNEQFF
cdr3_nt: TGTGCCAGCAGCTTGTCCAGTCAACCCTCCTACAATGAGCAGTTCTTC
v_call: TRBV11-3
j_call: TRBJ2-1
clone_size: NA
d_call: NA

cdr3_aa: CASTNTDTQYF
cdr3_nt: TGTGCCAGCACCAACACAGATACGCAGTATTTT
v_call: TRBV12-5
j_call: TRBJ2-3
clone_size: few
d_call: NA

cdr3_aa: CSGMAGGNTEAFF
cdr3_nt: TGCAGCGGGATGGCAGGGGGGAACACTGAAGCTTTCTTT
v_call: TRBV29-1
j_call: TRBJ1-1
clone_size: NA
d_call: TRBD1

cdr3_aa: CASCPILDVIYEQYF
cdr3_nt: TGTGCCAGCTGTCCCATCTTGGACGTGATCTACGAGCAGTACTTC
v_call: TRBV6-8
j_call: TRBJ2-7
clone_size: NA
d_call: NA

cdr3_aa: CATSGRLEVGSSYNEQFF
cdr3_nt: TGTGCCACCAGCGGCCGACTAGAGGTGGGGAGCTCCTACAATGAGCAGTTCTTC
v_call: TRBV15
j_call: TRBJ2-1
clone_size: NA
d_call: NA

cdr3_aa: CASNRGPGSYGYTF
cdr3_nt: TGTGCCAGCAACAGGGGGCCAGGCTCCTATGGCTACACCTTC
v_call: TRBV12-5
j_call: TRBJ1-2
clone_size: NA
d_call: TRBD1

cdr3_aa: CASSLAISTDTQYF
cdr3_nt: TGTGCCAGCAGCTTGGCTATCTCCACAGATACGCAGTATTTT
v_call: TRBV11-3
j_call: TRBJ2-3
clone_size: NA
d_call: NA

cdr3_aa: CASSLWGDNTEAFF
cdr3_nt: TGCGCCAGCAGCTTGTGGGGGGACAACACTGAAGCTTTCTTT
v_call: TRBV5-1
j_call: TRBJ1-1
clone_size: NA
d_call: NA

cdr3_aa: CASSWDRSSYNEQFF
cdr3_nt: TGTGCCAGTAGTTGGGACAGGAGCTCCTACAATGAGCAGTTCTTC
v_call: TRBV19
j_call: TRBJ2-1
clone_size: once
d_call: TRBD1

cdr3_aa: CASNPGQGVYGYTF
cdr3_nt: TGCGCCAGCAACCCGGGACAGGGCGTCTATGGCTACACCTTC
v_call: TRBV5-1
j_call: TRBJ1-2
clone_size: few
d_call: TRBD1

cdr3_aa: CASSAGGSGNTEAFF
cdr3_nt: TGTGCCAGCAGTGCCGGGGGTTCGGGGAACACTGAAGCTTTCTTT
v_call: TRBV6-8
j_call: TRBJ1-1
clone_size: medium-sized
d_call: NA

cdr3_aa: CASSRDSGTQYF
cdr3_nt: TGTGCCAGCAGCCGGGACAGTGGGACCCAGTACTTC
v_call: TRBV6-8
j_call: TRBJ2-5
clone_size: NA
d_call: TRBD1

cdr3_aa: CASSVVDPPYGYTF
cdr3_nt: TGTGCCAGCAGTGTGGTCGACCCCCCCTATGGCTACACCTTC
v_call: TRBV6-8
j_call: TRBJ1-2
clone_size: NA
d_call: NA

cdr3_aa: CASRTTGVIYNEQFF
cdr3_nt: TGTGCCAGCAGGACTACGGGGGTAATCTACAATGAGCAGTTCTTC
v_call: TRBV28
j_call: TRBJ2-1
clone_size: few
d_call: NA

cdr3_aa: CASSSEQGVNQPQHF
cdr3_nt: TGTGCCAGCTCATCAGAACAGGGTGTGAATCAGCCCCAGCATTTT
v_call: TRBV18
j_call: TRBJ1-5
clone_size: medium-sized
d_call: NA

cdr3_aa: CASSRDTPSNQPQHF
cdr3_nt: TGTGCCAGCAGCCGGGACACCCCGAGCAATCAGCCCCAGCATTTT
v_call: TRBV6-8
j_call: TRBJ1-5
clone_size: NA
d_call: NA

cdr3_aa: CASSWSGTGANTGELFF
cdr3_nt: TGTGCCAGCAGCTGGTCCGGGACAGGGGCGAACACCGGGGAGCTGTTTTTT
v_call: TRBV11-3
j_call: TRBJ2-2
clone_size: medium-sized
d_call: TRBD1

cdr3_aa: CASSPNGLANTGELFF
cdr3_nt: TGTGCCAGCTCACCAAACGGACTAGCGAACACCGGGGAGCTGTTTTTT
v_call: TRBV18
j_call: TRBJ2-2
clone_size: NA
d_call: TRBD2

cdr3_aa: CASSGDPRLSAYNEQFF
cdr3_nt: TGCGCCAGCAGTGGGGACCCTCGATTGTCGGCCTACAATGAGCAGTTCTTC
v_call: TRBV10-2
j_call: TRBJ2-1
clone_size: NA
d_call: NA

cdr3_aa: CASRPGRNNEQFF
cdr3_nt: TGTGCCAGTAGACCGGGACGAAACAATGAGCAGTTCTTC
v_call: TRBV19
j_call: TRBJ2-1
clone_size: NA
d_call: NA

cdr3_aa: CASSAGNINRDGYTF
cdr3_nt: TGCGCCAGCAGCGCGGGCAATATAAACAGGGACGGCTACACCTTC
v_call: TRBV5-1
j_call: TRBJ1-2
clone_size: few
d_call: NA

cdr3_aa: CASSRGLAGVNEQFF
cdr3_nt: TGTGCCAGCAGCCGGGGACTAGCGGGGGTTAATGAGCAGTTCTTC
v_call: TRBV6-8
j_call: TRBJ2-1
clone_size: few
d_call: TRBD2

cdr3_aa: CASSERGLRETQYF
cdr3_nt: TGCGCCAGCAGCGAGAGGGGGCTGAGGGAGACCCAGTACTTC
v_call: TRBV5-1
j_call: TRBJ2-5
clone_size: few
d_call: TRBD1

cdr3_aa: CASSESLEGNTEAFF
cdr3_nt: TGCGCCAGCAGTGAGTCGCTCGAAGGTAACACTGAAGCTTTCTTT
v_call: TRBV10-2
j_call: TRBJ1-1
clone_size: medium-sized
d_call: NA

cdr3_aa: CASSLESPGANVLTF
cdr3_nt: TGTGCCAGCAGTTTAGAGTCCCCTGGGGCCAACGTCCTGACTTTC
v_call: TRBV28
j_call: TRBJ2-6
clone_size: few
d_call: NA

cdr3_aa: CASTGTSGIGELFF
cdr3_nt: TGTGCCAGCACCGGGACTAGCGGGATCGGGGAGCTGTTTTTT
v_call: TRBV11-3
j_call: TRBJ2-2
clone_size: many
d_call: TRBD2

cdr3_aa: CASSQFSAGGLETQYF
cdr3_nt: TGTGCCAGCAGCCAATTCTCGGCGGGGGGCCTAGAGACCCAGTACTTC
v_call: TRBV9
j_call: TRBJ2-5
clone_size: medium-sized
d_call: TRBD2

cdr3_aa: CASSGEDTQYF
cdr3_nt: TGCGCCAGCAGTGGGGAAGATACGCAGTATTTT
v_call: TRBV10-1
j_call: TRBJ2-3
clone_size: once
d_call: NA

cdr3_aa: CASSQNGLSEAFF
cdr3_nt: TGTGCCAGCAGCCAAAATGGACTCTCTGAAGCTTTCTTT
v_call: TRBV14
j_call: TRBJ1-1
clone_size: NA
d_call: NA

cdr3_aa: CASSYNPGSSYEQYF
cdr3_nt: TGTGCCAGCAGTTACAACCCCGGTTCCTCCTACGAGCAGTACTTC
v_call: TRBV6-8
j_call: TRBJ2-7
clone_size: few
d_call: NA

cdr3_aa: CASSLVQGISTGELFF
cdr3_nt: TGTGCCAGCAGCTTAGTGCAGGGGATTAGCACCGGGGAGCTGTTTTTT
v_call: TRBV11-3
j_call: TRBJ2-2
clone_size: few
d_call: NA

cdr3_aa: CASSETWSQETQYF
cdr3_nt: TGTGCCAGCAGCGAAACCTGGTCACAAGAGACCCAGTACTTC
v_call: TRBV11-3
j_call: TRBJ2-5
clone_size: few
d_call: NA

cdr3_aa: CASSYFIGELFF
cdr3_nt: TGTGCCAGCAGTTACTTTATCGGGGAGCTGTTTTTT
v_call: TRBV6-8
j_call: TRBJ2-2
clone_size: NA
d_call: NA

cdr3_aa: CSVEWGRETQYF
cdr3_nt: TGCAGCGTTGAATGGGGGCGCGAGACCCAGTACTTC
v_call: TRBV29-1
j_call: TRBJ2-5
clone_size: NA
d_call: NA

cdr3_aa: CASSYKWVTSGQETQYF
cdr3_nt: TGTGCCAGCAGCTATAAATGGGTGACTAGCGGGCAAGAGACCCAGTACTTC
v_call: TRBV11-3
j_call: TRBJ2-5
clone_size: many
d_call: TRBD2

cdr3_aa: CAWKKHGNTIYF
cdr3_nt: TGTGCCTGGAAAAAACACGGAAACACCATATATTTT
v_call: TRBV30
j_call: TRBJ1-3
clone_size: few
d_call: NA

cdr3_aa: CASSASVFYEQYF
cdr3_nt: TGTGCCAGCAGTGCCTCGGTGTTTTACGAGCAGTACTTC
v_call: TRBV6-8
j_call: TRBJ2-7
clone_size: NA
d_call: NA

cdr3_aa: CASSDLGRISYEQYF
cdr3_nt: TGTGCCAGCAGCGACCTGGGACGTATCTCCTACGAGCAGTACTTC
v_call: TRBV6-8
j_call: TRBJ2-7
clone_size: few
d_call: NA

cdr3_aa: CASSPGLADSYEQYF
cdr3_nt: TGCGCCAGCAGCCCGGGACTAGCGGACTCCTACGAGCAGTACTTC
v_call: TRBV5-1
j_call: TRBJ2-7
clone_size: NA
d_call: TRBD2

cdr3_aa: CASREGLAGRYEQYF
cdr3_nt: TGTGCCAGCAGAGAAGGACTAGCGGGGCGCTACGAGCAGTACTTC
v_call: TRBV11-3
j_call: TRBJ2-7
clone_size: many
d_call: TRBD2

cdr3_aa: CASSQWTGGNQPQHF
cdr3_nt: TGTGCCAGCAGCCAATGGACAGGGGGCAATCAGCCCCAGCATTTT
v_call: TRBV11-3
j_call: TRBJ1-5
clone_size: medium-sized
d_call: TRBD1

cdr3_aa: CASSVVGAGANVLTF
cdr3_nt: TGTGCCAGCAGCGTAGTGGGGGCTGGGGCCAACGTCCTGACTTTC
v_call: TRBV9
j_call: TRBJ2-6
clone_size: NA
d_call: NA

cdr3_aa: CATSSDRDRLYTNYGYTF
cdr3_nt: TGTGCCACCAGCAGTGACCGGGACAGGCTATACACTAACTATGGCTACACCTTC
v_call: TRBV15
j_call: TRBJ1-2
clone_size: NA
d_call: TRBD1

cdr3_aa: CASSPTAGTGRPNGYTF
cdr3_nt: TGTGCCAGCAGTCCAACGGCTGGGACAGGACGTCCTAATGGCTACACCTTC
v_call: TRBV7-7
j_call: TRBJ1-2
clone_size: many
d_call: TRBD1

cdr3_aa: CASSQGGSGNTIYF
cdr3_nt: TGCGCCAGCAGCCAGGGGGGCTCTGGAAACACCATATATTTT
v_call: TRBV5-1
j_call: TRBJ1-3
clone_size: few
d_call: TRBD1

cdr3_aa: CASSVDGTGEETQYF
cdr3_nt: TGCGCCAGCAGTGTAGACGGGACAGGGGAAGAGACCCAGTACTTC
v_call: TRBV10-2
j_call: TRBJ2-5
clone_size: few
d_call: TRBD1

cdr3_aa: CAISEFRGSYTF
cdr3_nt: TGTGCCATCAGTGAGTTCCGGGGTAGCTACACCTTC
v_call: TRBV10-3
j_call: TRBJ1-2
clone_size: few
d_call: NA